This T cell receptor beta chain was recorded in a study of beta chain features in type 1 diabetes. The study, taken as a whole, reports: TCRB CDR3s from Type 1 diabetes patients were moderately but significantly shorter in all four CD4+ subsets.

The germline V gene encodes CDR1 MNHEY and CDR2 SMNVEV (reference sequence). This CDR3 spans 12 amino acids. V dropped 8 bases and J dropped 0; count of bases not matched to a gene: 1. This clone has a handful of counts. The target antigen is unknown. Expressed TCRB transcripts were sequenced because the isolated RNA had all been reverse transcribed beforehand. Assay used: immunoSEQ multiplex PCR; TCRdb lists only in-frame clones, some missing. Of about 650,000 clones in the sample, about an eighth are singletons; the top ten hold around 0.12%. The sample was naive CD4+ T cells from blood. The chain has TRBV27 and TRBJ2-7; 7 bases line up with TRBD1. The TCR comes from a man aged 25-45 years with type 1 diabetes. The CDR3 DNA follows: TGTGCCAGCCGGGACAGCTCCTACGAGCAGTACTTC. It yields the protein CASRDSSYEQYF.